Described below is a single T cell receptor (beta chain) sequence and its context. What it recognizes is unknown. The sample is drawn from a study of cytomegalovirus exposure and HLA in healthy donors. The V gene's germline CDR1 is SGHRS and CDR2 YFSETQ. V lost 0 bases and J lost 5, with 14 bases in between. The CDR3 has 15 amino acids. Primers: 60 Vbeta forward and 13 Jbeta reverse. Some clones are missing from TCRdb's copy, which holds only in-frame ones; the method was immunoSEQ multiplex PCR. Of approximately 130,000 clones listed, about 69% are singletons. Study outcomes and limitations: HLA alleles showed associations with some 15,000 TCR beta sequences in a later analysis, at a 0.05 false discovery rate.

The chain recombines TRBV5-1 with TRBJ1-2, with a tentative D call TRBD1 (5 bases). This TCR was recovered from a man aged 25 to 40 in good health and CMV-seronegative. Sequencing was performed on PBMCs. Here the CDR3 reads CASSLDGTSGYGYTF. Here the CDR3 DNA reads TGCGCCAGCAGCTTGGATGGGACGAGCGGGTATGGCTACACCTTC. The complete variable domain, with remaining parts taken from reference TRBV5-1 and TRBJ1-2, reads KAGVTQTPRYLIKTRGQQVTLSCSPISGHRSVSWYQQTPGQGLQFLFEYFSETQRNKGNFPGRFSGRQFSNSRSEMNVSTLELGDSALYLCASSLDGTSGYGYTFGSGTRLTVV.